The TCR beta chain described here comes from a study of PD-1 blockade in classical Hodgkin lymphoma. Described time point: cycle 4 day 1 (C4D1), after 6 weeks of nivolumab. Brentuximab vedotin exposure varied, and every patient relapsed after autologous stem cell transplantation. CD4+ T cells were purified from thawed PBMCs by negative selection. Looked up from germline, CDR1 is SGHRS and CDR2 is YFSETQ. After removal of 5 bases from V and 4 bases from J, the junction contained 8 bases not matched to a gene. CDR3 length: 15 residues. Sequencing used immunoSEQ multiplex PCR; TCRdb keeps in-frame clones, though not all of them. The table records fewer than 35,000 clones, about 88% of them present only once.

This sequence originates from a human donor with classical Hodgkin lymphoma. The V and J genes are TRBV5-1 and TRBJ1-1, with 10 bases aligning to TRBD1. This specimen consisted of CD4+ T cells from blood, obtained before the fourth cycle of nivolumab. CDR3 residues: CASRLSGQGVTEAFF. CDR3 DNA sequence: TGCGCCAGCAGATTGTCCGGACAGGGGGTCACTGAAGCTTTCTTT.